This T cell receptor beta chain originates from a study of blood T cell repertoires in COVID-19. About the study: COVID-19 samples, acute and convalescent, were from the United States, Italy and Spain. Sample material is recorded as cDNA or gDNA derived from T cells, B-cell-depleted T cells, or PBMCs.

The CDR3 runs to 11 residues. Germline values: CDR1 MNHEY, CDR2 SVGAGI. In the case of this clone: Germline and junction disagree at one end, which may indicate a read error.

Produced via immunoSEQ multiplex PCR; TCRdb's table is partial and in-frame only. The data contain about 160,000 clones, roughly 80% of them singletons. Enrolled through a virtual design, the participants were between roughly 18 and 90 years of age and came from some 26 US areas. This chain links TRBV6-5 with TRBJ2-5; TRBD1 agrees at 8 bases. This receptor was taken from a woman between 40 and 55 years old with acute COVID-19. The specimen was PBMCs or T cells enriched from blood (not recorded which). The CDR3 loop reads CASRRTGNEDF. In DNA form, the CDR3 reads TGTGCCAGCAGGAGGACAGGGAATGAAGACTTC.